The sequence of this T cell receptor beta chain was determined in a study of control samples from healthy donors and cancer patients. Clones were read by immunoSEQ multiplex PCR, and TCRdb kept only the in-frame ones, dropping some. The data hold 40,000 to 50,000 clones, with about 94% observed a single time. V lost 3 bases, J lost 6 bases, and 3 bases stayed unmatched. The CDR3 spans 14 residues. CDR1 and CDR2 from the germline V gene are MNHEY and SMNVEV (reference sequence). The sequencing sample was made of blood. The J gene is TRBJ2-1, the V gene TRBV27; 9 bases are shared with TRBD2. The receptor was isolated from a man aged 55 to 70 in good health. CDR3 bases: TGTGCCAGCAGTTTCCTAGCGGGATTCAATGAGCAGTTCTTC. It translates to CASSFLAGFNEQFF.